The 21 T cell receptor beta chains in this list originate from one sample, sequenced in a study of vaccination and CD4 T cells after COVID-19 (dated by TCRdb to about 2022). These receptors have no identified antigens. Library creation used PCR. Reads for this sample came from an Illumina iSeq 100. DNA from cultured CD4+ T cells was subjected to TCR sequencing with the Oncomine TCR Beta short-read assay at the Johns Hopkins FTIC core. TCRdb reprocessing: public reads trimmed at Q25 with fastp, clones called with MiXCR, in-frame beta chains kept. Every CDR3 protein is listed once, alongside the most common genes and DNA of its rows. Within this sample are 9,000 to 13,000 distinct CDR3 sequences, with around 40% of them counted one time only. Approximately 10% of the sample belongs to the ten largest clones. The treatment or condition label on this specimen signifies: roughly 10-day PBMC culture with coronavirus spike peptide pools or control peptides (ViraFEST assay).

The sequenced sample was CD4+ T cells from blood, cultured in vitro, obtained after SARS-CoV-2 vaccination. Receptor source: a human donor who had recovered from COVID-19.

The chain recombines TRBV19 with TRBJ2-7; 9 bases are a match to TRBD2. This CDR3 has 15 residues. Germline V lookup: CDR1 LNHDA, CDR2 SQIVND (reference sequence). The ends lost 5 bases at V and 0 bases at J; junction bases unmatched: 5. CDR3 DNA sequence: TGTGCCAGTAGTTGGGAAGCGGGAGGCTCCTACGAGCAGTACTTC. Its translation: CASSWEAGGSYEQYF.

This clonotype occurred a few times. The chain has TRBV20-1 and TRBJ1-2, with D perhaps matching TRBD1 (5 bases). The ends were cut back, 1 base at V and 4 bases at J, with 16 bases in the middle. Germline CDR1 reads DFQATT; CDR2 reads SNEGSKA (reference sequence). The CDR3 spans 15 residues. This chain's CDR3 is CSARGNRRTLYGYTF. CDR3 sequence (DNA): TGCAGTGCTAGAGGGAACAGGCGGACACTCTATGGCTACACCTTC.

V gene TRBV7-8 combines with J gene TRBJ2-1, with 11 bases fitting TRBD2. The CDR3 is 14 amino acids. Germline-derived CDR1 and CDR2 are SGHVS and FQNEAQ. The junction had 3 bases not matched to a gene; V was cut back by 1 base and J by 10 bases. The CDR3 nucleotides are TGTGCCAGCAGCTTAGTTCTAGCGGGAGGAGAGCAGTTCTTC. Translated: CASSLVLAGGEQFF.

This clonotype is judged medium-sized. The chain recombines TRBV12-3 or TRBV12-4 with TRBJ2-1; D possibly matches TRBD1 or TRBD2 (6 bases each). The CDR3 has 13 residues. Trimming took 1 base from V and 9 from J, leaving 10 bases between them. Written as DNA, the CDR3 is TGTGCCAGCAGTTTAGGGGAGGACAGTGAGCAGTTCTTC. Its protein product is CASSLGEDSEQFF.

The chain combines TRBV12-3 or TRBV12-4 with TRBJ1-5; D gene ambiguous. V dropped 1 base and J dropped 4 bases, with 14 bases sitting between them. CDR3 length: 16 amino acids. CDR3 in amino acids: CASSLDRNRPNQPQHF. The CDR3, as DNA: TGTGCCAGCAGTTTAGATCGGAACAGACCAAATCAGCCCCAGCATTTT.

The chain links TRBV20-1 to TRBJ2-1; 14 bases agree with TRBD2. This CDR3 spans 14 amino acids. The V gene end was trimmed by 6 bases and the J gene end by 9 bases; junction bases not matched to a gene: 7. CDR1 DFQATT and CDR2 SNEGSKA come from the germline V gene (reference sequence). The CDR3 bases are TGCAGTGCGCCGGGACTAGCGGGAGTTTCTGAGCAGTTCTTC. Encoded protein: CSAPGLAGVSEQFF.

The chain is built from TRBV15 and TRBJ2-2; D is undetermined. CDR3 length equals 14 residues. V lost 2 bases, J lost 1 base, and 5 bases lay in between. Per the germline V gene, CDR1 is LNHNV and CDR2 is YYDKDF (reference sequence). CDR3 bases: TGTGCCACCAGCAGATACAAGAACACCGGGGAGCTGTTTTTT. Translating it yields CATSRYKNTGELFF.

The CDR3 DNA sequence: TGTGCCAGCAGCTTAGGCGCTAGCGTTACCTACGAGCAGTACTTC. Its translation: CASSLGASVTYEQYF. This chain connects TRBV7-2 to TRBJ2-7; a weak D match, TRBD2 (6 bases). CDR1 and CDR2 from the germline V gene are SGHTA and FQGNSA. V lost 1 base and J 2 bases, leaving 12 bases between the germline ends. The CDR3 contains 15 residues.

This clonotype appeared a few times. Written as DNA, the CDR3 is TGTGCCAGCAGTTACGTCCCGGGGGGAGTCCAAGAGACCCAGTACTTC. Its protein product is CASSYVPGGVQETQYF. The V and J genes are TRBV6-2 or TRBV6-3 and TRBJ2-5; 7 nucleotides match TRBD2. This CDR3 has 16 amino acids. With 2 bases clipped from V and 1 base from J, the junction kept 7 bases outside the gene matches. Germline V gives CDR1 MNHEY, CDR2 SVGEGT.

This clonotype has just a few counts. The CDR3 DNA follows: TGTGCCAGCAGTTACTCTCTTGGACAGGGCTATGGCTACACCTTC. This translates into CASSYSLGQGYGYTF. The rearrangement joins TRBV6-5 to TRBJ1-2; 8 bases fit TRBD1. Germline trimming cut 0 bases from V and 4 bases from J; bases unmatched to any gene: 4. Germline CDR1 MNHEY, CDR2 SVGAGI. The CDR3 length is 15 residues.

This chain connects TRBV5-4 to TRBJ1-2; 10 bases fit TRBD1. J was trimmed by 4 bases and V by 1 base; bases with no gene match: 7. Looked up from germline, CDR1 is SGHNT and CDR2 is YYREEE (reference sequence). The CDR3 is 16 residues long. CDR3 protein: CASSLLPGQGSYGYTF. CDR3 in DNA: TGTGCCAGCAGCTTGTTACCGGGACAGGGGTCCTATGGCTACACCTTC.

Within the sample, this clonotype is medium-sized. DNA for the CDR3: TGCAGTGCTCTCAATCGGCTAGCGGGAGGGGGGCAGTTCTTC. Its protein is CSALNRLAGGGQFF. This chain connects TRBV20-1 to TRBJ2-1, with TRBD2 matching over 12 bases. The germline gives CDR1 DFQATT, CDR2 SNEGSKA (reference sequence). The J segment lost 12 bases and the V segment lost 5 bases, leaving 11 bases of the junction unmatched. The CDR3 length is 14 residues.

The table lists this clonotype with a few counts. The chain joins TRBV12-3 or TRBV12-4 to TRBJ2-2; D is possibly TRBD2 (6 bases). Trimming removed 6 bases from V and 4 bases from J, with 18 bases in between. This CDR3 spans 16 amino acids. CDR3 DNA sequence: TGTGCCAGCAGCCTAGGTATGGCCGGGGGCACCGGGGAGCTGTTTTTT. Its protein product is CASSLGMAGGTGELFF.

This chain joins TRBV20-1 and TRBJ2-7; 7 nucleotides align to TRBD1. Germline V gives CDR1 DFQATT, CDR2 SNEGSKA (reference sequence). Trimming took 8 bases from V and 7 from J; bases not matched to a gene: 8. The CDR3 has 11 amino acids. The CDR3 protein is CSRDRVGEQYF. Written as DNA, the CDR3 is TGCAGTAGAGACAGGGTGGGGGAGCAGTACTTC.

CDR3 protein: CASSLYDYTEAFF. CDR3 nucleotide sequence: TGTGCCAGCAGCTTATATGATTACACTGAAGCTTTCTTT. The V call is TRBV7-9, the J call TRBJ1-1, with unresolved D. Per the germline V gene, CDR1 is SEHNR and CDR2 is FQNEAQ (reference sequence). The CDR3 is 13 residues long. Trimming took off 2 bases at V and 3 bases at J, with 7 bases between the two ends.

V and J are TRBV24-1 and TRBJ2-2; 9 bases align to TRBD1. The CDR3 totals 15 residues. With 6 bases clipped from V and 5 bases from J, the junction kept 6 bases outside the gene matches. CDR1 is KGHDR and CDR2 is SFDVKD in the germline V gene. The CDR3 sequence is CATSPRDRATGELFF. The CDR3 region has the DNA TGTGCCACCAGTCCTAGGGACAGGGCTACCGGGGAGCTGTTTTTT.

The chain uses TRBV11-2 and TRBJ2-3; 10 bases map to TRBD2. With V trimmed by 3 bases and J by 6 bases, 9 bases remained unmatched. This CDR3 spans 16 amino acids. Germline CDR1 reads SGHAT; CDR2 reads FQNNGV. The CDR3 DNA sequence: TGTGCCAGCAGCTTGAGGAGGACTAGCGGAGGGGATACGCAGTATTTT. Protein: CASSLRRTSGGDTQYF.

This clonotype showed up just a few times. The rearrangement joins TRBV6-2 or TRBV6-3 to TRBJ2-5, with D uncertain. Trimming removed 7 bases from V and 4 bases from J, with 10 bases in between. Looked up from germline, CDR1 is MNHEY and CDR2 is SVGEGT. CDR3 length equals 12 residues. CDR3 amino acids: CASKPAGETQYF. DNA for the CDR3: TGTGCCAGCAAACCGGCAGGAGAGACCCAGTACTTC.

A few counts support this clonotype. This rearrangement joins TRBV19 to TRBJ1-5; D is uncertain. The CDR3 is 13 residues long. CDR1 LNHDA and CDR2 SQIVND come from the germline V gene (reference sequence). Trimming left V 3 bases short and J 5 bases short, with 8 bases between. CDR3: CASSIRRHQPQHF. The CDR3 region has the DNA TGTGCCAGTAGTATCCGCCGACATCAGCCCCAGCATTTT.

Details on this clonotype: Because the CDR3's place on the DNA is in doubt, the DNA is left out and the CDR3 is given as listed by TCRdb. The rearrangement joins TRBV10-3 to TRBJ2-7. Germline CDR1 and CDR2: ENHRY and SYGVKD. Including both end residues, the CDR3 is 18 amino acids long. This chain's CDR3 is CATWFFLWTYRYSYEQYF.

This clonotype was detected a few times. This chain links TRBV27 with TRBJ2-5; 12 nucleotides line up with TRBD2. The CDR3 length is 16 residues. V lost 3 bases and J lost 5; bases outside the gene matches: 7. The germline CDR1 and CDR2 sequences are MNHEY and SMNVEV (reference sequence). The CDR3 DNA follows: TGTGCCAGCAGTTTCCGCCTCACTAGCGGGAGGGAGACCCAGTACTTC. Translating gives CASSFRLTSGRETQYF.